This T cell receptor (beta chain) derives from a study of cytomegalovirus exposure and HLA in healthy donors. General observations from the study: Most TCR sequences were rare, but some public TCRs occurred in many donors.

Sequencing was performed with immunoSEQ multiplex PCR; in TCRdb, only in-frame clones are kept and a portion is missing. The sample gives some 350,000 clones, approximately 86% of which show up once; about 1% is in the top ten. As concerns this clone: No antigen is known for it.

The CDR3 runs 17 residues. Germline CDR1 and CDR2: MNHNS and SASEGT. Trimming removed 0 bases from V and 5 bases from J; junction bases left unmatched: 12. The sequenced sample consisted of PBMCs. The TCR originated in a woman aged 25 to 39 in good health and CMV-seropositive. The rearrangement links TRBV6-1 to TRBJ1-1; 7 nucleotides line up with TRBD1. In DNA form, the CDR3 reads TGTGCCAGCAGTGAAGCGATAAGGCAGGGGGTTTTGACTGAAGCTTTCTTT. Amino acid sequence: CASSEAIRQGVLTEAFF.